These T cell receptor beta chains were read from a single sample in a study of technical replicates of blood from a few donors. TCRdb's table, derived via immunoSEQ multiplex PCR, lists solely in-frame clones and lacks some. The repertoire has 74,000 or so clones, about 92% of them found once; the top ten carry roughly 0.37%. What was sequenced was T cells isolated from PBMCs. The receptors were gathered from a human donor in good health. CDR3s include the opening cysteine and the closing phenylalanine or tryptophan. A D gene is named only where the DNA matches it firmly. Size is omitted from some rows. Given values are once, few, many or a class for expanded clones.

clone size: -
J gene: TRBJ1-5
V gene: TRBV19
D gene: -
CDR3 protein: CASTSRLGGNQPQHF
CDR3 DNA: TGTGCCAGTACCTCCCGACTAGGGGGCAATCAGCCCCAGCATTTT

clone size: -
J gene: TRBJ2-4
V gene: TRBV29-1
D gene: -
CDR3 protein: CSVTDGGDIQYF
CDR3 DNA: TGCAGCGTAACTGACGGGGGTGACATTCAGTACTTC

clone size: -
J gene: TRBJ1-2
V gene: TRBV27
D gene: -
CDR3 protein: CASSLAFRQSNYGYTF
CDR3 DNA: TGTGCCAGCAGTTTAGCCTTCAGGCAATCTAACTATGGCTACACCTTC

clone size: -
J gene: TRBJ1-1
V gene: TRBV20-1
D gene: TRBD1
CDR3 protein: CRTGDAFEAFF
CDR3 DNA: TGCCGGACAGGGGATGCTTTTGAAGCTTTCTTT

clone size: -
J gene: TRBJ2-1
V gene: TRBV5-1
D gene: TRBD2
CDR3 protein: CASSPGTSGRPSYNEQFF
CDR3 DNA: TGCGCCAGCAGCCCGGGGACTAGCGGGAGGCCCTCCTACAATGAGCAGTTCTTC

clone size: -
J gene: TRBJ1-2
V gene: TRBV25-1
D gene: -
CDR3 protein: CASSHSVNYGYTF
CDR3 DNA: TGTGCCAGCAGCCATAGCGTTAACTATGGCTACACCTTC

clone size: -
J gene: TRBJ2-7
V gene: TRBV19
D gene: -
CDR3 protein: CASRAEGDYEQYF
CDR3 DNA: TGTGCCAGTAGGGCCGAGGGGGATTACGAGCAGTACTTC

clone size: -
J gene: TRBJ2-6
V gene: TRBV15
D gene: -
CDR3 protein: CATLRRGANVLTF
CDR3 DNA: TGTGCCACCCTCCGTCGTGGGGCCAACGTCCTGACTTTC

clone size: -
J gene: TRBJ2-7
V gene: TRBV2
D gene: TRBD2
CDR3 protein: CASRASGSNYEQYF
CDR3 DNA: TGTGCCAGCAGAGCTAGCGGGTCGAACTACGAGCAGTACTTC

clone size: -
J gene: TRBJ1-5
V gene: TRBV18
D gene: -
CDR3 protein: CASSPKGDSNQPQHF
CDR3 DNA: TGTGCCAGCTCACCAAAAGGAGATTCGAATCAGCCCCAGCATTTT

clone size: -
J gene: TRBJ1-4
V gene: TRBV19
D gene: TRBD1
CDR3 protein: CASSMGTGSNEKLFF
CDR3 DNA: TGTGCCAGTAGTATGGGGACAGGATCTAATGAAAAACTGTTTTTT

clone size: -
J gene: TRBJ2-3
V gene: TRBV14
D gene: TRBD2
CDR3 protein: CASSLLAGGPYVDTQYF
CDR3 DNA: TGTGCCAGCAGCCTCCTAGCGGGAGGGCCCTACGTAGATACGCAGTATTTT

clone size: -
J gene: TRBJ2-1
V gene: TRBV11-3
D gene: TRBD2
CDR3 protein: CASSNRAGVGYNEQFF
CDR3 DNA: TGTGCCAGCAGCAATCGGGCGGGAGTCGGCTACAATGAGCAGTTCTTC

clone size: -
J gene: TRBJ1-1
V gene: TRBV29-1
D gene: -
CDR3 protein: CSVRGHFEAFF
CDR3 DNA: TGCAGCGTTCGGGGACACTTTGAAGCTTTCTTT

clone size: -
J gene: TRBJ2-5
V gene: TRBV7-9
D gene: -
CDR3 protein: CASSTTTSQETQYF
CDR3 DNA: TGTGCCAGCAGCACCACGACTAGTCAAGAGACCCAGTACTTC

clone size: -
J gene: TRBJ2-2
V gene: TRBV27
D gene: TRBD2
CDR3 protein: CASSSLTSGSTGGELFF
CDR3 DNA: TGTGCCAGCAGTTCCCTCACTAGCGGGAGTACTGGCGGGGAGCTGTTTTTT

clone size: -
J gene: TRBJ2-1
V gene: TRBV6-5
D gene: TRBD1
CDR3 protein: CASRGQGEYNEQFF
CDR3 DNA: TGTGCCAGCAGGGGACAGGGGGAGTACAATGAGCAGTTCTTC

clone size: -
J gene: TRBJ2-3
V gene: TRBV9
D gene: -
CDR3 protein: CASSVVGTQYF
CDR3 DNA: TGTGCCAGCAGCGTAGTCGGGACGCAGTATTTT

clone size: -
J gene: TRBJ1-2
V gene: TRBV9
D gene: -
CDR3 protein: CASSPYGNFDGYTF
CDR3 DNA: TGTGCCAGCAGCCCCTACGGGAATTTTGATGGCTACACCTTC

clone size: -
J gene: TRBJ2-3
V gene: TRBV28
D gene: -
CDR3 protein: CASSLNSLAADTQYF
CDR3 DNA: TGTGCCAGCAGTTTAAATTCGCTAGCCGCAGATACGCAGTATTTT

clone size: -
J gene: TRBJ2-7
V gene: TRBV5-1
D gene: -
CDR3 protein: CASSSLEDEQYF
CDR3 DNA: TGCGCCAGCAGCTCCCTAGAGGACGAGCAGTACTTC

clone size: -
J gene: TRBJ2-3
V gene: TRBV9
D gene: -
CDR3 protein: CASGDVSDTQYF
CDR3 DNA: TGTGCCAGCGGCGATGTCTCAGATACGCAGTATTTT

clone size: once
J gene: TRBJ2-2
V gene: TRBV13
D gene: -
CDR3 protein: CASSFGQGYTGELFF
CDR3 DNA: TGTGCCAGCAGCTTCGGGCAGGGCTACACCGGGGAGCTGTTTTTT

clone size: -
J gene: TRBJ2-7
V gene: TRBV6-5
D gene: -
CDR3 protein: CASSYGQGLGYEQYF
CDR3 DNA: TGTGCCAGCAGTTACGGTCAGGGATTGGGCTACGAGCAGTACTTC

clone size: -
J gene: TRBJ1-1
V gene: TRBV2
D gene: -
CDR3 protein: CASAPRRGSDTEAFF
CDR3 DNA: TGTGCCAGCGCTCCTCGGCGGGGTTCGGACACTGAAGCTTTCTTT

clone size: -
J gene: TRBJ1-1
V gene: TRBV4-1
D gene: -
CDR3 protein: CASSQDFGGGTEAFF
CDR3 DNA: TGCGCCAGCAGCCAAGATTTCGGGGGAGGGACTGAAGCTTTCTTT

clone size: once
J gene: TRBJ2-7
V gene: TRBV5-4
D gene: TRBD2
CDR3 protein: CASSLMAGGPYEQYF
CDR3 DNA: TGTGCCAGCAGCTTGATGGCGGGAGGTCCCTACGAGCAGTACTTC

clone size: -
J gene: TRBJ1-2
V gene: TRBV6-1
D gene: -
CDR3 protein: CASSVNDSHDYGYTF
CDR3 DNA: TGTGCCAGCAGTGTTAACGACAGCCACGACTATGGCTACACCTTC

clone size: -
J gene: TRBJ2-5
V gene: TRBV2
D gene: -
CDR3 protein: CASTISGTGETQYF
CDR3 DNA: TGTGCCAGCACGATTAGCGGGACAGGGGAGACCCAGTACTTC

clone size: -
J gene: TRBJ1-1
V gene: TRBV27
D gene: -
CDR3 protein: CASPMKRGVETEAFF
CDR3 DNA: TGTGCCAGCCCTATGAAACGGGGGGTCGAGACTGAAGCTTTCTTT

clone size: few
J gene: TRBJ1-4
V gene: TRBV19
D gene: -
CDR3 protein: CASRAVGEKLFF
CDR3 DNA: TGTGCCAGTAGGGCGGTAGGTGAAAAACTGTTTTTT

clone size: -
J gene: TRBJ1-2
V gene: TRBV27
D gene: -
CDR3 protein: CASTKSGFNYGYTF
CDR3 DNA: TGTGCCAGCACTAAGTCAGGGTTTAACTATGGCTACACCTTC

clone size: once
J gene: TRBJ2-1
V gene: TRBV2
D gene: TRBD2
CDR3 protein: CASSNGLAGGPSYNEQFF
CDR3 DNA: TGTGCCAGCAGCAACGGGCTAGCGGGAGGGCCCTCCTACAATGAGCAGTTCTTC

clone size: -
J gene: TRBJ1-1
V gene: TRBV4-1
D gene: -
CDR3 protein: CASSDHGPRNTEAFF
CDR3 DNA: TGCGCCAGCAGCGATCATGGTCCGAGGAACACTGAAGCTTTCTTT

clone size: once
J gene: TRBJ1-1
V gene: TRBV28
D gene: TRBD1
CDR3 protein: CASIQQGAQTEAFF
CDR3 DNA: TGTGCCAGCATACAACAGGGGGCCCAGACTGAAGCTTTCTTT

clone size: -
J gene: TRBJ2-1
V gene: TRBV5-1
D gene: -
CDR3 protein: CASSSSGPYNEQFF
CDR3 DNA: TGCGCCAGCAGCTCGAGCGGACCTTACAATGAGCAGTTCTTC

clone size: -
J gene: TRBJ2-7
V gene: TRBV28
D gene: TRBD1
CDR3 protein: CASRGQGVPYEQYF
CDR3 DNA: TGTGCCAGCAGGGGACAGGGAGTCCCCTACGAGCAGTACTTC

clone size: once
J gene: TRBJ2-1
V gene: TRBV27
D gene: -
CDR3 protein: CASRLDSVESHNEQFF
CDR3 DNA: TGTGCCAGCAGGCTCGACAGTGTAGAGAGCCACAATGAGCAGTTCTTC

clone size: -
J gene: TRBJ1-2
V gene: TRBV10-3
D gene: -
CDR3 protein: CAISDLRGYTF
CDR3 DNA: TGTGCCATCAGTGACTTGCGTGGCTACACCTTC

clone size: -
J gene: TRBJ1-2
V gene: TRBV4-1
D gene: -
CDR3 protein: CASSHGGAGAATPNYGYTF
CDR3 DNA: TGCGCCAGCAGCCACGGGGGGGCAGGGGCCGCCACTCCTAACTATGGCTACACCTTC

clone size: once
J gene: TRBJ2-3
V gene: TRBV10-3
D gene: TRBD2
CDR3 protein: CAISGLAVSTDTQYF
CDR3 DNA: TGTGCCATCAGTGGACTAGCGGTTAGCACAGATACGCAGTATTTT

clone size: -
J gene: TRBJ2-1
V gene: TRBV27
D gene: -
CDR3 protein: CASSLGANEQFF
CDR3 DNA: TGTGCCAGCAGTTTAGGGGCCAATGAGCAGTTCTTC

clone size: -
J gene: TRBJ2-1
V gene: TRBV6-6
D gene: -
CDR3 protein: CASTSQGNEQFF
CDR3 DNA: TGTGCCAGCACCTCACAGGGAAATGAGCAGTTCTTC

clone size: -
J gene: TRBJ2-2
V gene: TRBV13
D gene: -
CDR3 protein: CASSTKRPLNTGELFF
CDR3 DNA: TGTGCCAGCAGCACAAAACGTCCGCTGAACACCGGGGAGCTGTTTTTT

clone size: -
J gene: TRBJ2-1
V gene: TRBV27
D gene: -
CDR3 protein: CASKTGAGLYEQFF
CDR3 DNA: TGTGCCAGCAAGACGGGCGCGGGTTTGTATGAGCAGTTCTTC

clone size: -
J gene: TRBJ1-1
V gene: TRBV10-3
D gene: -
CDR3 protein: CAISEQDTTEAFF
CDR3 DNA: TGTGCCATCAGTGAACAGGACACCACTGAAGCTTTCTTT

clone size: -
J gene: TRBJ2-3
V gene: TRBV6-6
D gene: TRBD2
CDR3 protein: CASSWGTSGRDTQYF
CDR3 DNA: TGTGCCAGCAGTTGGGGGACTAGCGGGAGAGATACGCAGTATTTT

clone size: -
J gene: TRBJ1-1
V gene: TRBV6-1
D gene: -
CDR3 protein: CASTQGVVTEAFF
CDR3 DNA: TGTGCCAGCACTCAAGGGGTGGTTACTGAAGCTTTCTTT

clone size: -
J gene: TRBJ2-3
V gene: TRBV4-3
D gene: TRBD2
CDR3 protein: CASSSGLAGGLSTDTQYF
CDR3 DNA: TGCGCCAGCAGCTCCGGACTAGCGGGAGGACTGTCTACAGATACGCAGTATTTT

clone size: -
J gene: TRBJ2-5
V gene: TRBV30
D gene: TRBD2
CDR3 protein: CAWKPLAGSETQYF
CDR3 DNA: TGTGCCTGGAAACCCTTAGCGGGATCTGAGACCCAGTACTTC

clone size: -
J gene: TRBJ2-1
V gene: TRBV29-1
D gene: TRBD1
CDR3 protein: CSVGGTVYNEQFF
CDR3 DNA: TGCAGCGTTGGTGGGACAGTCTACAATGAGCAGTTCTTC